This TCR beta chain was captured in a study of blood T cells in healthy people across ages. Russia was home to the donors, healthy Caucasian individuals aged roughly 6 to 95. It was roughly 10 milliliters of peripheral blood that were drawn from each donor. Alongside a J-beta primer mix, a sample-barcoded 5' primer served in a second PCR lasting roughly 7 to 12 cycles. Every molecule of cDNA carried a tag from a template-switch adaptor with 12 random nucleotides. Each CDR3 protein is one row after TCRdb ran MiXCR on the 5' RACE reads. This sample has about 640,000 distinct CDR3 sequences; under 70% occur once, and the top ten carry approximately 37%. The CDR3 contains 14 residues. Germline CDR1 and CDR2: SGHNT and YYREEE (reference sequence). This clonotype came up a few times.

The sequence came from a man aged 55 to 70 in good health. Input material: blood. The genes are TRBV5-4 and TRBJ2-1, with a possible D match to TRBD2 (7 bases). The J call may be wrong; the DNA end is better matched by TRBJ2-7. CDR3 DNA: TGTGCCAGCAGCTTGACGGGGGGCTACAATGAGCAGTACTTC. It yields the protein CASSLTGGYNEQYF.